A selection of T cell receptor beta chains follows, all from one sample in a study of beta chain features in type 1 diabetes. Generated by immunoSEQ multiplex PCR, the TCRdb table keeps only in-frame clones and is missing some. The data contain around 450,000 clones, over 9.5% of them singletons. Sample: naive CD4+ T cells from blood. The receptors come from a woman in her late teens or twenties in good health. CDR3s include the opening cysteine and the closing phenylalanine or tryptophan. Fields, in order: V gene, clone size, D gene, J gene, CDR3 DNA, CDR3 protein. The D gene is left open where the match is weak. The size entry is marked missing in some rows and otherwise reads once, few, many or a size class.

v_gene: TRBV9
abundance: few
d_gene: -
j_gene: TRBJ2-7
CDR3nt: TGTGCCAGCAGCGTTGGTGGGAAAGCCTACGAGCAGTACTTC
CDR3aa: CASSVGGKAYEQYF

v_gene: TRBV28
abundance: -
d_gene: -
j_gene: TRBJ2-5
CDR3nt: TGTGCCAGCAGTTCACCCGTTTTGGGCGGAGAGACCCAGTACTTC
CDR3aa: CASSSPVLGGETQYF

v_gene: TRBV5-4
abundance: -
d_gene: TRBD2
j_gene: TRBJ2-1
CDR3nt: TGTGCCAGCAGCCCCGGGAGTAGCGGGGCCTACAATGAGCAGTTCTTC
CDR3aa: CASSPGSSGAYNEQFF

v_gene: TRBV5-4
abundance: few
d_gene: -
j_gene: TRBJ2-4
CDR3nt: TGTGCCAGCAGCTTGTACGGCAGACAGAAAAACATTCAGTACTTC
CDR3aa: CASSLYGRQKNIQYF

v_gene: TRBV15
abundance: few
d_gene: TRBD1
j_gene: TRBJ1-2
CDR3nt: TGTGCCACCAGCTACCGGGACAGGGACTACACCTTC
CDR3aa: CATSYRDRDYTF

v_gene: TRBV11-2
abundance: few
d_gene: -
j_gene: TRBJ2-3
CDR3nt: TGTGCCAGCAGGTTGGGTTGGGAAACAGATACGCAGTATTTT
CDR3aa: CASRLGWETDTQYF

v_gene: TRBV5-4
abundance: -
d_gene: TRBD2
j_gene: TRBJ2-5
CDR3nt: TGTGCCACCCAACCCGCGGGAGCAGGGGAGACCCAGTACTTC
CDR3aa: CATQPAGAGETQYF

v_gene: TRBV4-3
abundance: -
d_gene: -
j_gene: TRBJ2-7
CDR3nt: TGCGCCAGCAGCCAAGGTCCCGGACAGTACTACGAGCAGTACTTC
CDR3aa: CASSQGPGQYYEQYF

v_gene: TRBV15
abundance: few
d_gene: TRBD1
j_gene: TRBJ1-4
CDR3nt: TGTGCCACCAGCAGAGGGACAGGGGGCGCTTGGATTGAAAAACTGTTTTTT
CDR3aa: CATSRGTGGAWIEKLFF

v_gene: TRBV19
abundance: few
d_gene: TRBD2
j_gene: TRBJ2-1
CDR3nt: TGTGCCAGTAGCGAGCGAGTGGCTAGCGGATACAATGAGCAGTTCTTC
CDR3aa: CASSERVASGYNEQFF

v_gene: TRBV7-7
abundance: few
d_gene: TRBD1
j_gene: TRBJ2-7
CDR3nt: TGTGCTAGCAGCTTTGACAGGGCGAGCCACGAGCAGTACTTC
CDR3aa: CASSFDRASHEQYF

v_gene: TRBV5-1
abundance: -
d_gene: -
j_gene: TRBJ1-1
CDR3nt: TGCGCCAGCAGCTTGGTGGGCTCCTACTCAGAGGCTTTCTTT
CDR3aa: CASSLVGSYSEAFF

v_gene: TRBV29-1
abundance: -
d_gene: -
j_gene: TRBJ1-1
CDR3nt: TGCAGCGGCAGACACGGGCCTGAAGCTTTCTTT
CDR3aa: CSGRHGPEAFF

v_gene: TRBV9
abundance: few
d_gene: -
j_gene: TRBJ2-7
CDR3nt: TGTGCCAGCAGCGTAAGCCTCCGTGCCTACGAGCAGTACTTC
CDR3aa: CASSVSLRAYEQYF

v_gene: TRBV28
abundance: few
d_gene: TRBD1
j_gene: TRBJ2-1
CDR3nt: TGTGCCAGCAGGCCCACAGGGGGAAGTTACAATGAGCAGTTCTTC
CDR3aa: CASRPTGGSYNEQFF